This TCR beta chain appears in the sequencing data of a study of blood T cells in healthy people across ages. Study-wide results and caveats: Per million T cells, TCR beta diversity dropped about linearly as age rose.

As concerns this clonotype: Its antigen is as yet unknown.

Using a J-beta primer mix together with a sample-barcoded 5' primer, a second PCR was run for roughly 6 to 12 cycles. TCRdb reprocessed the 5' RACE reads with MiXCR, giving one entry per CDR3 protein. The sample lists some 800,000 distinct CDR3 sequences, 20% to 30% occurring once. The germline V gene encodes CDR1 MGHRA and CDR2 YSYEKL. Trimming left V 0 bases short and J 1 base short, with 13 bases between. The CDR3 covers 16 residues. This sample also belongs to another study, concerning T cells of mothers and their children.

The sequenced sample consisted of blood. This TCR was sampled from a boy aged 5-17 years in good health. V is TRBV4-1 and J is TRBJ2-7; D might be TRBD1 or TRBD2, each matching 5 bases. This CDR3 is CASSQENSWGSYEQYF. The CDR3 region has the DNA TGCGCCAGCAGCCAAGAAAACAGTTGGGGGTCCTACGAGCAGTACTTC.